Below are 14 T cell receptor beta chains sequenced from a single sample in a study of vaccination and CD4 T cells after COVID-19. Treatment indicated: approximately 11-day PBMC culture with coronavirus spike peptide pools or control peptides (ViraFEST assay). Cultured CD4+ T-cell DNA underwent Oncomine TCR Beta short-read sequencing. TCRdb passed the PCR reads through MiXCR, listing each CDR3 protein once. The data hold roughly 15,000 distinct CDR3 sequences, with over 60% observed a single time. Their antigens are not known. Sequencing was carried out using CD4+ T cells from blood, cultured in vitro. Receptors originate from a human donor who had recovered from COVID-19.

The J gene is TRBJ1-5, the V gene TRBV27, with D possibly TRBD1 on 5 matching bases. CDR3 length: 14 residues. The V gene's germline CDR1 is MNHEY and CDR2 SMNVEV (reference sequence). V lost 6 bases and J 6 bases, leaving 15 bases between the germline ends. CDR3 loop: CASSPYGGGQPQHF. The CDR3 DNA sequence: TGTGCCAGCAGCCCCTACGGGGGAGGTCAGCCCCAGCATTTT.

This clonotype was detected only a few times. The chain carries TRBV6-1 and TRBJ1-1; D unclear. The CDR3 consists of 14 residues. Germline assignment: CDR1 MNHNS and CDR2 SASEGT. CDR3 sequence (DNA): TGTTCTCACCGGGGAGGGATTACGGACACTGAAGCTTTCTTT. It yields the protein CSHRGGITDTEAFF.

This clonotype has only a few counts. V is TRBV20-1 and J is TRBJ1-2; 11 nucleotides match TRBD1. Trimming at V came to 2 bases and at J to 6 bases, leaving 5 bases not matched to a gene. The CDR3 length is 14 residues. Looked up from germline, CDR1 is DFQATT and CDR2 is SNEGSKA (reference sequence). This CDR3 reads CSARRDRGFDGYTF. The CDR3 DNA follows: TGCAGTGCTAGACGGGACAGGGGGTTCGATGGCTACACCTTC.

In its sample, this clonotype is medium-sized (0.01 to 0.1%). The chain carries TRBV27 and TRBJ2-5; TRBD1 aligns across 9 bases. Germline loops: CDR1 MNHEY, CDR2 SMNVEV (reference sequence). With 4 bases clipped from V and 3 bases from J, the junction kept 3 bases outside the gene matches. The CDR3 has 14 amino acids. The chain's CDR3 is CASSSRTGEETQYF. As DNA, the CDR3 is TGTGCCAGCAGTTCCCGGACAGGGGAAGAGACCCAGTACTTC.

The J gene is TRBJ2-1, the V gene TRBV20-1; D is possibly TRBD2 (6 bases). CDR1 is DFQATT, CDR2 SNEGSKA, per germline (reference sequence). This CDR3 region has 14 residues. With 5 bases removed from V and 3 bases from J, the gap between germline ends came to 14 bases. CDR3 amino acids: CSAPRDSYYNEQFF. The CDR3 DNA reads as TGCAGTGCTCCCCGGGACTCCTACTACAATGAGCAGTTCTTC.

In DNA, the CDR3 is TGTGCCAGCAGTGAAATGGGGGAAGAGACCCAGTACTTC. It encodes CASSEMGEETQYF. J is TRBJ2-5 and V is TRBV2; D possibly matches TRBD1 or TRBD2 (5 bases each). The CDR3 has 13 amino acids. The ends were cut back, 2 bases at V and 3 bases at J, with 7 bases in the middle. Per germline, CDR1 SNHLY and CDR2 FYNNEI.

V gene TRBV10-3 combines with J gene TRBJ2-6; 8 positions match TRBD1. Germline V gene data show CDR1 as ENHRY and CDR2 as SYGVKD. The CDR3 is made up of 15 amino acids. V lost 9 bases, J lost 0 bases, and 4 bases stayed unmatched. The CDR3 spells CAIRQGYSGANVLTF. CDR3 sequence (DNA): TGTGCCATACGACAGGGGTACTCTGGGGCCAACGTCCTGACTTTC.

The V and J genes are TRBV7-2 and TRBJ1-5; a possible D gene is TRBD1 (5 bases). This CDR3 is built from 14 residues. The ends were cut back, 7 bases at V and 4 bases at J, with 14 bases in the middle. CDR1 and CDR2 (germline): SGHTA, FQGNSA. The CDR3 reads CASTATGGNQPQHF. In nucleotides, the CDR3 is TGTGCCAGCACCGCCACAGGAGGTAATCAGCCCCAGCATTTT.

This clonotype came up a few times. The rearrangement links TRBV19 to TRBJ2-1; 13 nucleotides agree with TRBD2. There are 15 residues in the CDR3. CDR1 and CDR2 (germline): LNHDA, SQIVND (reference sequence). The ends lost 4 bases at V and 8 bases at J; junction bases unmatched: 5. The CDR3 DNA follows: TGTGCCAGTAGTACTACTAGCGGGAGGGCCGATGAGCAGTTCTTC. This gives the protein CASSTTSGRADEQFF.

This chain connects TRBV7-2 to TRBJ1-1; D unclear. In germline, CDR1 is SGHTA, CDR2 FQGNSA. Deletions cut 0 bases from V and 1 base from J, with 12 bases between. CDR3 length: 16 amino acids. CDR3 coding DNA: TGTGCCAGCAGCTTAGCAGGGATCGGTGGGAACACTGAAGCTTTCTTT. Translating gives CASSLAGIGGNTEAFF.

Judged by abundance, this clonotype is medium-sized (0.01 to 0.1%). The chain recombines TRBV27 with TRBJ2-1; no firm D call. This CDR3 region has 15 residues. Germline CDR1 is MNHEY and CDR2 is SMNVEV (reference sequence). V was cut by 3 bases and J by 6 bases, with 15 bases left in between. CDR3 DNA sequence: TGTGCCAGCAGTTTCAGCGACCGATCGCCCAATGAGCAGTTCTTC. Translating it yields CASSFSDRSPNEQFF.

This clonotype has only a few counts. This CDR3 is CASSLRQNTGELFF. CDR3 nucleotide sequence: TGCGCCAGCAGCTTGCGGCAGAACACCGGGGAGCTGTTTTTT. This chain connects TRBV5-1 to TRBJ2-2, with no clear D. CDR1 and CDR2 (germline): SGHRS, YFSETQ. The CDR3 is 14 residues long. V was shortened by 1 base and J by 1 base, with 5 bases between the two germline ends.

The chain combines TRBV11-3 with TRBJ2-3; TRBD2 aligns across 8 bases. Looked up from germline, CDR1 is SGHNT and CDR2 is YENEEA. CDR3 length: 15 amino acids. The V and J ends lost 3 bases and 2 bases, in that order; junction bases with no gene match: 4. CDR3 DNA: TGTGCCAGCAGCTTGGTAGCGGGGCTCACAGATACGCAGTATTTT. It is translated as CASSLVAGLTDTQYF.

The J gene is TRBJ1-2, the V gene TRBV20-1, with 7 nucleotides matching TRBD1. The CDR3 covers 13 residues. With 2 bases clipped from V and 1 base from J, the junction kept 1 base outside the gene matches. Germline CDR1 reads DFQATT; CDR2 reads SNEGSKA (reference sequence). The CDR3 loop reads CSARQGDNYGYTF. In DNA form, the CDR3 reads TGCAGTGCTAGACAGGGGGATAACTATGGCTACACCTTC.